This is a list of T cell receptor beta chains from one sample in a study of T-cell memory formation after mild COVID-19. MiXCR, run by TCRdb on the 5' RACE reads, gives a single entry per CDR3 protein. This table holds 120,000 to 150,000 distinct CDR3 sequences, 19% found once. Material for sequencing was PBMCs or a T cell subset sorted from them (not recorded which). The source of these receptors is an adult woman who had mild COVID-19 (a few samples of this study predate the infection). Cell type and time point are not known. CDR3s include the opening cysteine and the closing phenylalanine or tryptophan. The D gene is left open where the match is weak. The size field is filled for only some rows; it gives once, few, many or a size class.

j_call: TRBJ2-5; d_call: TRBD1; v_call: TRBV5-1; clone_size: few; cdr3_length: 14; cdr3_nt: TGCGCCAGCAGCTTGGCAACAGGGGAAGAGACCCAGTACTTC; cdr3_aa: CASSLATGEETQYF
j_call: TRBJ2-1; d_call: -; v_call: TRBV5-1; clone_size: -; cdr3_length: 14; cdr3_nt: TGCGCCAGCAGCTTGGGGAGGGGTCACAATGAGCAGTTCTTC; cdr3_aa: CASSLGRGHNEQFF
j_call: TRBJ2-7; d_call: -; v_call: TRBV4-3; clone_size: -; cdr3_length: 15; cdr3_nt: TGCGCCAGCAGCCAAGACTGGAGTTATCCCTACGAGCAGTACTTC; cdr3_aa: CASSQDWSYPYEQYF
j_call: TRBJ2-1; d_call: TRBD2; v_call: TRBV5-1; clone_size: -; cdr3_length: 14; cdr3_nt: TGCGCCAGCAGCACATTAGCGGGGAGCAATGAGCAGTTCTTC; cdr3_aa: CASSTLAGSNEQFF
j_call: TRBJ2-7; d_call: TRBD2; v_call: TRBV10-3; clone_size: few; cdr3_length: 13; cdr3_nt: TGTGCCATCAAGGGACTAGGGACCTACGAGCAGTACTTC; cdr3_aa: CAIKGLGTYEQYF
j_call: TRBJ2-7; d_call: -; v_call: TRBV29-1; clone_size: -; cdr3_length: 13; cdr3_nt: TGCAGCGCCAAGGACCTCTATACCTACGAGCAGTACTTC; cdr3_aa: CSAKDLYTYEQYF
j_call: TRBJ1-3; d_call: -; v_call: TRBV7-9; clone_size: -; cdr3_length: 17; cdr3_nt: TGTGCCAGCAGCTTATTCTCCAGTCCGAGCTCTGGAAACACCATATATTTT; cdr3_aa: CASSLFSSPSSGNTIYF
j_call: TRBJ2-3; d_call: -; v_call: TRBV7-6; clone_size: once; cdr3_length: 15; cdr3_nt: TGTGCCAGCAGCTTGGGGGTCAAGTACACAGATACGCAGTATTTT; cdr3_aa: CASSLGVKYTDTQYF
j_call: TRBJ1-2; d_call: -; v_call: TRBV6-5; clone_size: -; cdr3_length: 12; cdr3_nt: TGTGCCAGCAGTTACGGGGCAGGGGGCTACACCTTC; cdr3_aa: CASSYGAGGYTF
j_call: TRBJ2-5; d_call: -; v_call: TRBV6-5; clone_size: -; cdr3_length: 15; cdr3_nt: TGTGCCAGCAGTTACTCGACGGGCCTGCGGGGGACCCAGTACTTC; cdr3_aa: CASSYSTGLRGTQYF
j_call: TRBJ2-3; d_call: TRBD2; v_call: TRBV5-1; clone_size: -; cdr3_length: 16; cdr3_nt: TGCGCCAGCAGCTCCTTTAGCGGGGGGGGAACAGATACGCAGTATTTT; cdr3_aa: CASSSFSGGGTDTQYF
j_call: TRBJ2-5; d_call: -; v_call: TRBV20-1; clone_size: -; cdr3_length: 13; cdr3_nt: TGCAGTGCTATTGGCAACGATCAAGAGACCCAGTACTTC; cdr3_aa: CSAIGNDQETQYF
j_call: TRBJ1-2; d_call: -; v_call: TRBV9; clone_size: -; cdr3_length: 16; cdr3_nt: TGTGCCAGCAGCGAGCAGCCCCGGTGGCCGACGGGGGGCTACACCTTC; cdr3_aa: CASSEQPRWPTGGYTF
j_call: TRBJ2-1; d_call: TRBD2; v_call: TRBV6-5; clone_size: few; cdr3_length: 15; cdr3_nt: TGTGCCAGCAGTTACTCGACTAGCGGGATCCAAGAGCAGTTCTTC; cdr3_aa: CASSYSTSGIQEQFF
j_call: TRBJ1-4; d_call: -; v_call: TRBV5-1; clone_size: -; cdr3_length: 14; cdr3_nt: TGCGCCAGCAGCTTGGAACGCTTCAATGGAAAACTGTTTTTT; cdr3_aa: CASSLERFNGKLFF
j_call: TRBJ1-1; d_call: -; v_call: TRBV2; clone_size: -; cdr3_length: 13; cdr3_nt: TGTGCCAGCATTTTAAGTGGCAACACTGAAGCTTTCTTT; cdr3_aa: CASILSGNTEAFF
j_call: TRBJ2-4; d_call: -; v_call: TRBV5-1; clone_size: many; cdr3_length: 18; cdr3_nt: TGCGCCAGCAGCCCTACCGAAGTCCTGGGGGCAGCCAAAAACATTCAGTACTTC; cdr3_aa: CASSPTEVLGAAKNIQYF
j_call: TRBJ2-5; d_call: -; v_call: TRBV3-1; clone_size: -; cdr3_length: 14; cdr3_nt: TGTGCCAGCAGCCAAGCCGGACAGTTGGAGACCCAGTACTTC; cdr3_aa: CASSQAGQLETQYF
j_call: TRBJ2-7; d_call: -; v_call: TRBV25-1; clone_size: -; cdr3_length: 14; cdr3_nt: TGTGCCAGCAGTGCTCGGACACGGGGTGTCGGGCAGTACTTC; cdr3_aa: CASSARTRGVGQYF
j_call: TRBJ1-1; d_call: -; v_call: TRBV7-3; clone_size: -; cdr3_length: 14; cdr3_nt: TGTGCCAGCAGCTTAATGGTGGGGAACACTGAAGCTTTCTTT; cdr3_aa: CASSLMVGNTEAFF
j_call: TRBJ2-3; d_call: TRBD1; v_call: TRBV24-1; clone_size: -; cdr3_length: 18; cdr3_nt: TGTGCCACCAGTGATACAAACAGGGGGTCTCTGGGCACAGATACGCAGTATTTT; cdr3_aa: CATSDTNRGSLGTDTQYF
j_call: TRBJ2-7; d_call: -; v_call: TRBV5-4; clone_size: -; cdr3_length: 13; cdr3_nt: TGTGCCAGCAGCTTGGACAGTGCCTACGAGCAGTACTTC; cdr3_aa: CASSLDSAYEQYF
j_call: TRBJ2-1; d_call: TRBD2; v_call: TRBV7-9; clone_size: few; cdr3_length: 19; cdr3_nt: TGTGCCAGCAGCTTAGGAGGCCCGGGGAGCGGGATTTCCTACAATGAGCAGTTCTTC; cdr3_aa: CASSLGGPGSGISYNEQFF
j_call: TRBJ1-1; d_call: TRBD1; v_call: TRBV11-3; clone_size: few; cdr3_length: 15; cdr3_nt: TGTGCCAGCAGTCAAGGACAGGGCAGGGACACTGAAGCTTTCTTT; cdr3_aa: CASSQGQGRDTEAFF
j_call: TRBJ2-7; d_call: TRBD1; v_call: TRBV5-4; clone_size: many; cdr3_length: 16; cdr3_nt: TGTGCCAGCAGCCCTCGAATGGACAGGGCGCGGTACGAGCAGTACTTC; cdr3_aa: CASSPRMDRARYEQYF
j_call: TRBJ1-1; d_call: -; v_call: TRBV24-1; clone_size: few; cdr3_length: 15; cdr3_nt: TGTGCCACCAGTGACCCGGACGGTGGGAACACTGAAGCTTTCTTT; cdr3_aa: CATSDPDGGNTEAFF
j_call: TRBJ1-6; d_call: -; v_call: TRBV5-1; clone_size: -; cdr3_length: 13; cdr3_nt: TGCGCCAGCAGCAGGTCAGAACAGGGAACCCTCCACTTT; cdr3_aa: CASSRSEQGTLHF
j_call: TRBJ2-7; d_call: -; v_call: TRBV12-3/TRBV12-4; clone_size: -; cdr3_length: 14; cdr3_nt: TGTGCCAGCAGTTTACTAGGGAACTCCTACGAGCAGTACTTC; cdr3_aa: CASSLLGNSYEQYF
j_call: TRBJ1-6; d_call: -; v_call: TRBV3-1; clone_size: few; cdr3_length: 13; cdr3_nt: TGTGCCAGCAGCGGCCAAGGGGATTCACCCCTCCACTTT; cdr3_aa: CASSGQGDSPLHF
j_call: TRBJ2-3; d_call: TRBD2; v_call: TRBV2; clone_size: -; cdr3_length: 18; cdr3_nt: TGTGCCAGCAGACTTCTAGCGGGGGGGCCGAGAAGCACAGATACGCAGTATTTT; cdr3_aa: CASRLLAGGPRSTDTQYF
j_call: TRBJ2-3; d_call: TRBD1; v_call: TRBV6-5; clone_size: -; cdr3_length: 16; cdr3_nt: TGTGCCAGCAGTAAAAACAGGGGGCAAGGTCCAGATACGCAGTATTTT; cdr3_aa: CASSKNRGQGPDTQYF
j_call: TRBJ2-7; d_call: -; v_call: TRBV12-3/TRBV12-4; clone_size: few; cdr3_length: 13; cdr3_nt: TGTGCCAGCAGCCCCGGCCCAAATTTCGAGCAGTACTTC; cdr3_aa: CASSPGPNFEQYF
j_call: TRBJ1-1; d_call: -; v_call: TRBV5-1; clone_size: many; cdr3_length: 13; cdr3_nt: TGCGCCAGCAGCTTAGACCCGAACACTGAAGCTTTCTTT; cdr3_aa: CASSLDPNTEAFF
j_call: TRBJ2-3; d_call: TRBD1; v_call: TRBV5-1; clone_size: -; cdr3_length: 14; cdr3_nt: TGCGCCAGCAGCTACGGACAGGGGACAGATACGCAGTATTTT; cdr3_aa: CASSYGQGTDTQYF
j_call: TRBJ2-5; d_call: -; v_call: TRBV7-8; clone_size: once; cdr3_length: 14; cdr3_nt: TGTGCCAGCAGCTTTGGGGCCGGTAAAGAGACCCAGTACTTC; cdr3_aa: CASSFGAGKETQYF
j_call: TRBJ2-3; d_call: TRBD2; v_call: TRBV29-1; clone_size: -; cdr3_length: 16; cdr3_nt: TGCAGCGTGAAGATTTCCGGGACTAGCGTCGCAGATACGCAGTATTTT; cdr3_aa: CSVKISGTSVADTQYF
j_call: TRBJ2-1; d_call: TRBD1; v_call: TRBV24-1; clone_size: few; cdr3_length: 15; cdr3_nt: TGTGCCACCAGTGATTTGGGGACAGGGGCGAATGAGCAGTTCTTC; cdr3_aa: CATSDLGTGANEQFF
j_call: TRBJ2-7; d_call: -; v_call: TRBV7-2; clone_size: few; cdr3_length: 14; cdr3_nt: TGTGCCAGCAGCTTATTATTTGGTCGGGATGAGCAGTACTTC; cdr3_aa: CASSLLFGRDEQYF
j_call: TRBJ1-1; d_call: -; v_call: TRBV24-1; clone_size: -; cdr3_length: 12; cdr3_nt: TGTGCCACCAGTGATTTAGACACTGAAGCTTTCTTT; cdr3_aa: CATSDLDTEAFF
j_call: TRBJ2-7; d_call: -; v_call: TRBV6-5; clone_size: few; cdr3_length: 13; cdr3_nt: TGTGCCAGCAGTTGGGTACAGGGTTCCGAGCAGTACTTC; cdr3_aa: CASSWVQGSEQYF
j_call: TRBJ2-3; d_call: -; v_call: TRBV18; clone_size: -; cdr3_length: 15; cdr3_nt: TGTGCCAGCTCACCACCGAAGGGGAGCACAGATACGCAGTATTTT; cdr3_aa: CASSPPKGSTDTQYF
j_call: TRBJ2-3; d_call: -; v_call: TRBV18; clone_size: -; cdr3_length: 16; cdr3_nt: TGTGCCAGCTCACCCCATATGGGCTTCAGCACAGATACGCAGTATTTT; cdr3_aa: CASSPHMGFSTDTQYF
j_call: TRBJ1-4; d_call: TRBD1; v_call: TRBV7-8; clone_size: -; cdr3_length: 16; cdr3_nt: TGTGCCAGCAGCAACTTACGTTACAGGGGTAATGAAAAACTGTTTTTT; cdr3_aa: CASSNLRYRGNEKLFF
j_call: TRBJ2-7; d_call: TRBD1; v_call: TRBV6-5; clone_size: few; cdr3_length: 14; cdr3_nt: TGTGCCAGCAGTTGGGGACAGGGAGGCCACGAGCAGTACTTC; cdr3_aa: CASSWGQGGHEQYF
j_call: TRBJ1-1; d_call: TRBD1; v_call: TRBV7-6; clone_size: -; cdr3_length: 16; cdr3_nt: TGTGCCAGCAGCTCTCGGACAGGGGGCGCCCACACTGAAGCTTTCTTT; cdr3_aa: CASSSRTGGAHTEAFF
j_call: TRBJ1-6; d_call: -; v_call: TRBV12-3/TRBV12-4; clone_size: few; cdr3_length: 13; cdr3_nt: TGTGCCAGTCGAACGGACGATAATTCACCCCTCCACTTT; cdr3_aa: CASRTDDNSPLHF
j_call: TRBJ1-1; d_call: -; v_call: TRBV5-1; clone_size: few; cdr3_length: 15; cdr3_nt: TGCGCCAGCAGCTCTCAACAGGGAGGTGGGACTGAAGCTTTCTTT; cdr3_aa: CASSSQQGGGTEAFF
j_call: TRBJ1-4; d_call: -; v_call: TRBV29-1; clone_size: -; cdr3_length: 14; cdr3_nt: TGCAGCGTAGCCGCGGGGTCAACTAATGAAAAACTGTTTTTT; cdr3_aa: CSVAAGSTNEKLFF
j_call: TRBJ2-7; d_call: -; v_call: TRBV7-2; clone_size: -; cdr3_length: 14; cdr3_nt: TGTGCCAGCAGCTTAGCTCTGAGCTCCTACGAGCAGTACTTC; cdr3_aa: CASSLALSSYEQYF
j_call: TRBJ2-2; d_call: -; v_call: TRBV12-3/TRBV12-4; clone_size: many; cdr3_length: 15; cdr3_nt: TGTGCCAGCAGTCGTAGATCGTACGACACCGGGGAGCTGTTTTTT; cdr3_aa: CASSRRSYDTGELFF
j_call: TRBJ2-7; d_call: -; v_call: TRBV12-3/TRBV12-4; clone_size: few; cdr3_length: 15; cdr3_nt: TGTGCCAGCAGTTTAGTAACAGCGTTATCCTACGAGCAGTACTTC; cdr3_aa: CASSLVTALSYEQYF
j_call: TRBJ2-1; d_call: -; v_call: TRBV5-4; clone_size: few; cdr3_length: 14; cdr3_nt: TGTGCCAGCAGCTTGGGAAACTGGGGCAATGAGCAGTTCTTC; cdr3_aa: CASSLGNWGNEQFF
j_call: TRBJ2-7; d_call: -; v_call: TRBV2; clone_size: -; cdr3_length: 14; cdr3_nt: TGTGCCAGCAGCCTAGCATATGGTACCGACGAGCAGTACTTC; cdr3_aa: CASSLAYGTDEQYF
j_call: TRBJ2-2; d_call: -; v_call: TRBV30; clone_size: few; cdr3_length: 13; cdr3_nt: TGTGCCTGGAGTGTACTAAGGATCGGGGAGCTGTTTTTT; cdr3_aa: CAWSVLRIGELFF